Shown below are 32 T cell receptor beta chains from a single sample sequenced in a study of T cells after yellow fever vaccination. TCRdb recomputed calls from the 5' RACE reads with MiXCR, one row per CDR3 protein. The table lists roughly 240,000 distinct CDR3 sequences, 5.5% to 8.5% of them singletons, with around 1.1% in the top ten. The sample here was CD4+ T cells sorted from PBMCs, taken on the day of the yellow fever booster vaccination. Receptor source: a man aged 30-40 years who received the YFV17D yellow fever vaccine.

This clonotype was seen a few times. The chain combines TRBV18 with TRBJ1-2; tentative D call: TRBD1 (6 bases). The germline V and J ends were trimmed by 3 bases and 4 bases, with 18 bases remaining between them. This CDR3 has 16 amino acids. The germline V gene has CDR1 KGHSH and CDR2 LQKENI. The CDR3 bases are TGTGCCAGCTCACCGACGGGGGGGCAGGCTGTCTATGGCTACACCTTC. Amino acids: CASSPTGGQAVYGYTF.

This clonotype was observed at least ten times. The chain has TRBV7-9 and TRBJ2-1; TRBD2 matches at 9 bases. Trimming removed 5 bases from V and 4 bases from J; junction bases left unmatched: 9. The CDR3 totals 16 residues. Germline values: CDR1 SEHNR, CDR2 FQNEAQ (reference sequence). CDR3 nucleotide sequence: TGTGCCAGCAGCGGCAGACTAGCGGAGTTTTACAATGAGCAGTTCTTC. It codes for CASSGRLAEFYNEQFF.

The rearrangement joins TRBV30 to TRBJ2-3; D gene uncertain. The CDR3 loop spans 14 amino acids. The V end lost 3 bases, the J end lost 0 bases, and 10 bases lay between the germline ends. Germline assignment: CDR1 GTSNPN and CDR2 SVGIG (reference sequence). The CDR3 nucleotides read TGTGCCTGGAGCCCTAAAATGAGCACAGATACGCAGTATTTT. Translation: CAWSPKMSTDTQYF.

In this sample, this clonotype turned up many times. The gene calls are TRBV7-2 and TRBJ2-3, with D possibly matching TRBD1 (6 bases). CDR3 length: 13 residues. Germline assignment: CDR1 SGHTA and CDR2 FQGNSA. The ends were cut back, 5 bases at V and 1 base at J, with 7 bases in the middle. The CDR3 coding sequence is TGTGCCAGCAGCCGACAGGGCACAGATACGCAGTATTTT. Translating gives CASSRQGTDTQYF. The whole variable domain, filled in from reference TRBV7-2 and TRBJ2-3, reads GAGVSQSPSNKVTEKGKDVELRCDPISGHTALYWYRQSLGQGLEFLIYFQGNSAPDKSGLPSDRFSAERTGGSVSTLTIQRTQQEDSAVYLCASSRQGTDTQYFGPGTRLTVL.

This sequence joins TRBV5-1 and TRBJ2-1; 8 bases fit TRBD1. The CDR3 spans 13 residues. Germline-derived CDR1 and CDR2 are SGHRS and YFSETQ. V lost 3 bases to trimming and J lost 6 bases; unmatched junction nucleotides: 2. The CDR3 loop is CASSWGQVNEQFF. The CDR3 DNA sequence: TGCGCCAGCAGCTGGGGACAGGTCAATGAGCAGTTCTTC.

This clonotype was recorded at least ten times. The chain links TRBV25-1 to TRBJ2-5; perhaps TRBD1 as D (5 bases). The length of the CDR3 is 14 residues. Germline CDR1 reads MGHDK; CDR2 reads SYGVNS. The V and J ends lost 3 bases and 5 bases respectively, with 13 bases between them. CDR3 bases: TGTGCCAGCAGTGAGAGAAGGGGCGAGGAGACCCAGTACTTC. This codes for CASSERRGEETQYF. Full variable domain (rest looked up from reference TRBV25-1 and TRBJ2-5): EADIYQTPRYLVIGTGKKITLECSQTMGHDKMYWYQQDPGMELHLIHYSYGVNSTEKGDLSSESTVSRIRTEHFPLTLESARPSHTSQYLCASSERRGEETQYFGPGTRLLVL.

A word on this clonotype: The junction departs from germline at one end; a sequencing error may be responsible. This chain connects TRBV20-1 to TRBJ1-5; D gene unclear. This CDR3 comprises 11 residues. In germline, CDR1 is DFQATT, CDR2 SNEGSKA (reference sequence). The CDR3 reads CSAGEAQHQHF. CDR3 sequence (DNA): TGCAGTGCTGGAGAGGCTCAGCACCAGCATTTT.

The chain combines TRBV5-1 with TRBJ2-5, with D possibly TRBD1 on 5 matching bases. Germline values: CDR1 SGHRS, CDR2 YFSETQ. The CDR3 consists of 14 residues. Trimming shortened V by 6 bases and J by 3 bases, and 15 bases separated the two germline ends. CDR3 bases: TGCGCCAGCATGGTCGGTGGCAGGGAAGAGACCCAGTACTTC. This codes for CASMVGGREETQYF.

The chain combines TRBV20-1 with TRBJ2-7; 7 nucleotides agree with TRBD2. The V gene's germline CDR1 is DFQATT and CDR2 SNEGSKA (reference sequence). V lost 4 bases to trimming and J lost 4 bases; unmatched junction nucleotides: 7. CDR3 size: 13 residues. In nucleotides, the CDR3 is TGCAGTGCTAAGCCTAGCGGAAGTTACGAGCAGTACTTC. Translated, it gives CSAKPSGSYEQYF.

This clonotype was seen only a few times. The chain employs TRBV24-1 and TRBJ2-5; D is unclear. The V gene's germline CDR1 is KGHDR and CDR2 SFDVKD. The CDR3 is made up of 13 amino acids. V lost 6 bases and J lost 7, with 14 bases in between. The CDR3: CATSPGSRGTQYF. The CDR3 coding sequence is TGTGCCACCAGTCCGGGCTCCCGAGGGACCCAGTACTTC.

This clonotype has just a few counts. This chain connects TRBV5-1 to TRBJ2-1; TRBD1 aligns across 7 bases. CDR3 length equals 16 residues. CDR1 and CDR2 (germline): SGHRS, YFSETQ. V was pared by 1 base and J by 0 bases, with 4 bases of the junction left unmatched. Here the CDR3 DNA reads TGCGCCAGCAGCTTGACAGGGGCTAGCTCCTACAATGAGCAGTTCTTC. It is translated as CASSLTGASSYNEQFF.

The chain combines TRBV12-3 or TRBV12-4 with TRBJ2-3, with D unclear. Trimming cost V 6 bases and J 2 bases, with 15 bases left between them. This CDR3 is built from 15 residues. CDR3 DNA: TGTGCCAGCAGACGAGCCCTAGGTCCCACAGATACGCAGTATTTT. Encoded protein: CASRRALGPTDTQYF.

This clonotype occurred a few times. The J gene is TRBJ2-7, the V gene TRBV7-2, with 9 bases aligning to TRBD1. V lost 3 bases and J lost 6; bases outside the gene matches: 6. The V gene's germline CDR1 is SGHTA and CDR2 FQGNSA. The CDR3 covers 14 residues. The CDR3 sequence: CASSLFGTGTEQYF. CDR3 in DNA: TGTGCCAGCAGCTTGTTTGGGACAGGGACCGAGCAGTACTTC.

The CDR3 sequence is CASSLGQGFRGYTF. CDR3 nucleotides: TGTGCCAGCAGCTTGGGCCAGGGTTTTCGCGGCTACACCTTC. V and J are TRBV7-9 and TRBJ1-2; tentative D call: TRBD1 (5 bases). Per germline, CDR1 SEHNR and CDR2 FQNEAQ (reference sequence). This CDR3 contains 14 residues. Trimming removed 3 bases from V and 8 bases from J, with 16 bases in between.

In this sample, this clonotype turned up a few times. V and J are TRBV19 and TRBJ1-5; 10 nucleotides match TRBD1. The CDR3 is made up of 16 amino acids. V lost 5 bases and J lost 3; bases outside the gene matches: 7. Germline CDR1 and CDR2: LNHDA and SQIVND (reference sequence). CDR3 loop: CASSGRDRGYNQPQHF. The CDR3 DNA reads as TGTGCCAGTAGTGGCCGGGACAGGGGTTACAATCAGCCCCAGCATTTT.

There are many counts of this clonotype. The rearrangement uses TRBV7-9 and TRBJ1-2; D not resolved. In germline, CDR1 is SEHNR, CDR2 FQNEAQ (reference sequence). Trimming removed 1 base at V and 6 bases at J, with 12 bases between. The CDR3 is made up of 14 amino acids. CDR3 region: CASSLEGLGDGYTF. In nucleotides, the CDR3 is TGTGCCAGCAGCTTAGAGGGTCTGGGAGATGGCTACACCTTC.

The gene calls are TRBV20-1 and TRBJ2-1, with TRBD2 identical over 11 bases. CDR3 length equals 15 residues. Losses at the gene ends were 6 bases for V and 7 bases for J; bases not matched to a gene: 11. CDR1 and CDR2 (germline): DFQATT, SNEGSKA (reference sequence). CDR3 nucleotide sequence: TGCAGTGCCCTAGACATAGCGGGAGGGGCGAATGAGCAGTTCTTC. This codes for CSALDIAGGANEQFF.

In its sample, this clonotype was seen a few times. The CDR3 loop is CASSGTRGDNEKLFF. The CDR3 region has the DNA TGTGCCAGCAGCGGCACCAGGGGCGATAATGAAAAACTGTTTTTT. The rearrangement uses TRBV7-2 and TRBJ1-4; maybe TRBD1 (6 bases). V lost 5 bases and J lost 4, with 14 bases in between. This CDR3 contains 15 residues. The germline V gene encodes CDR1 SGHTA and CDR2 FQGNSA. Full variable domain (outside the CDR3, taken from reference TRBV7-2 and TRBJ1-4): GAGVSQSPSNKVTEKGKDVELRCDPISGHTALYWYRQSLGQGLEFLIYFQGNSAPDKSGLPSDRFSAERTGGSVSTLTIQRTQQEDSAVYLCASSGTRGDNEKLFFGSGTQLSVL.

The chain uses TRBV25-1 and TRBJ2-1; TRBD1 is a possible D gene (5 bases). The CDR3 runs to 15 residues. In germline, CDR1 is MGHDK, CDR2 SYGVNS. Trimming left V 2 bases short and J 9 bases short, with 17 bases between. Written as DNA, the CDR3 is TGTGCCAGCAGTGAAACGACAGTCCTCTTGGGTGAGCAGTTCTTC. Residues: CASSETTVLLGEQFF.

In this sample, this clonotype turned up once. The CDR3 spells CASSVDPWSSYEQYF. The CDR3 region has the DNA TGTGCCAGCAGCGTAGACCCATGGAGCTCCTACGAGCAGTACTTC. The rearrangement joins TRBV9 to TRBJ2-7, with D unresolved. CDR1 is SGDLS and CDR2 is YYNGEE in the germline V gene. CDR3 length equals 15 residues. Between the trimmed V and J ends, which lost 0 bases and 0 bases, there was a span of 10 bases. The full variable domain, in which reference TRBV9 and TRBJ2-7 provide the parts outside the CDR3, is DSGVTQTPKHLITATGQRVTLRCSPRSGDLSVYWYQQSLDQGLQFLIQYYNGEERAKGNILERFSAQQFPDLHSELNLSSLELGDSALYFCASSVDPWSSYEQYFGPGTRLTVT.

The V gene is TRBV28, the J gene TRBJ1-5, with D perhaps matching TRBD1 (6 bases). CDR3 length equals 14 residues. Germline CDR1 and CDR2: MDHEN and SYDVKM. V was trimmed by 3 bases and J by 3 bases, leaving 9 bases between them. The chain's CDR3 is CASSFGGLNQPQHF. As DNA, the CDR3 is TGTGCCAGCAGTTTTGGGGGGCTCAATCAGCCCCAGCATTTT.

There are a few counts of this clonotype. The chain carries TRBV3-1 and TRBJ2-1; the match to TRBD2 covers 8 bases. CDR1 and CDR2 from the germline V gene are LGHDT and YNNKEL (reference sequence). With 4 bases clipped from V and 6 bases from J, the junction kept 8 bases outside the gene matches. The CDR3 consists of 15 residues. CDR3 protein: CASSPNGLAVNEQFF. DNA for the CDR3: TGTGCCAGCAGCCCCAATGGACTAGCTGTCAATGAGCAGTTCTTC.

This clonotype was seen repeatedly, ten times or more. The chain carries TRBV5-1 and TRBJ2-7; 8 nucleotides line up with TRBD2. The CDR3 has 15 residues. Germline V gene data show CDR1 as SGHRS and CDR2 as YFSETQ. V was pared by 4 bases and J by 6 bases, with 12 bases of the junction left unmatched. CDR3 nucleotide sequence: TGCGCCAGCAGCCCACAAGCGGGAGTAGGTCTCGAGCAGTACTTC. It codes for CASSPQAGVGLEQYF.

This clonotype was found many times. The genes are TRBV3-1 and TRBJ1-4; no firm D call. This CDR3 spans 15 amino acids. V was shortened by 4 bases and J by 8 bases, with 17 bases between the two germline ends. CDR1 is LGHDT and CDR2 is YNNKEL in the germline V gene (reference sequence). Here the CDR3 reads CASSPVGSRGEKLFF. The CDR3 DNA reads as TGTGCCAGCAGCCCAGTGGGCAGTCGAGGGGAAAAACTGTTTTTT.

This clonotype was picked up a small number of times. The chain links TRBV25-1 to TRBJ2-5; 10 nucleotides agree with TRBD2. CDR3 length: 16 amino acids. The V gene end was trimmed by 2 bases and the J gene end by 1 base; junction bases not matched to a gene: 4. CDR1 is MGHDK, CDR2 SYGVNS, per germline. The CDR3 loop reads CASSERTSGIQETQYF. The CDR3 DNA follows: TGTGCCAGCAGTGAACGAACTAGCGGGATCCAAGAGACCCAGTACTTC.

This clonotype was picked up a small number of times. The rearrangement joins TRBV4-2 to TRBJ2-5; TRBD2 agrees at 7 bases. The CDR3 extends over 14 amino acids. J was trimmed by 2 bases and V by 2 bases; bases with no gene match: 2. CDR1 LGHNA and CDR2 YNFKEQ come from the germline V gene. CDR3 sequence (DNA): TGTGCCAGCAGCCAACGGGGGGAGCAAGAGACCCAGTACTTC. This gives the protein CASSQRGEQETQYF.

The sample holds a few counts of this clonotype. The CDR3 is CASSDLDGGYETQYF. In DNA form, the CDR3 reads TGTGCCAGCAGCGATCTAGACGGGGGTTACGAGACCCAGTACTTC. The chain recombines TRBV7-3 with TRBJ2-5, with a tentative D call TRBD2 (6 bases). Germline V gene sequence: CDR1 SGHTA, CDR2 FQGTGA. Trimming stripped 5 bases from V and 5 bases from J, with 18 bases between. The length of the CDR3 is 15 residues.

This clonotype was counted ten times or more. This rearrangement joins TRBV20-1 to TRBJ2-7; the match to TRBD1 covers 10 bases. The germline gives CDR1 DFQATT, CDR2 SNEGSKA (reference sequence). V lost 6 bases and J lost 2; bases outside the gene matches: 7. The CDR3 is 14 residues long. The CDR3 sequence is CSAIRTGGTYEQYF. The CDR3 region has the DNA TGCAGTGCCATTCGGACAGGGGGTACCTACGAGCAGTACTTC.

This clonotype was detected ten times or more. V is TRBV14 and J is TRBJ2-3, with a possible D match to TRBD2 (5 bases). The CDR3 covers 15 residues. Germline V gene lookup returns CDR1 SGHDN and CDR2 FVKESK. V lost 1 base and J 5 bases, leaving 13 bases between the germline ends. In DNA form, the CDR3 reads TGTGCCAGCAGCCAAGTTGGTGGGAGAGTAGATACGCAGTATTTT. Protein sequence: CASSQVGGRVDTQYF.

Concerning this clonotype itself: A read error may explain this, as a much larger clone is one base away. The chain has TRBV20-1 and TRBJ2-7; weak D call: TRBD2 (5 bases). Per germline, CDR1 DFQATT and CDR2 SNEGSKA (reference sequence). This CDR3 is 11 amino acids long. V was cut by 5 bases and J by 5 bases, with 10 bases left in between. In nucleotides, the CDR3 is TGCAGTGCTGAAGCGGCCAACGAGCAGTACTTC. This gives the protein CSAEAANEQYF.

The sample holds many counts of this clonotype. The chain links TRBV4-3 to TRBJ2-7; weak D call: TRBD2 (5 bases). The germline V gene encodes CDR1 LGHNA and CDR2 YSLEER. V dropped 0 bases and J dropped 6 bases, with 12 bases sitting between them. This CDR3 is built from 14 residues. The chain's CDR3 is CASSQDRPGSEQYF. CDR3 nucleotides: TGCGCCAGCAGCCAAGACCGCCCGGGGAGCGAGCAGTACTTC.

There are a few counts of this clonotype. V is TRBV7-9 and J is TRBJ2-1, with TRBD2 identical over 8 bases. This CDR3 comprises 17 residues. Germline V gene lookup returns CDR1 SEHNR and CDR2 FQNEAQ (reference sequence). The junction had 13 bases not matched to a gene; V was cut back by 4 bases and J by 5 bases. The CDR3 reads CASSSPMAQRGNNEQFF. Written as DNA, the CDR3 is TGTGCCAGCAGCTCCCCGATGGCGCAGCGGGGGAACAATGAGCAGTTCTTC.